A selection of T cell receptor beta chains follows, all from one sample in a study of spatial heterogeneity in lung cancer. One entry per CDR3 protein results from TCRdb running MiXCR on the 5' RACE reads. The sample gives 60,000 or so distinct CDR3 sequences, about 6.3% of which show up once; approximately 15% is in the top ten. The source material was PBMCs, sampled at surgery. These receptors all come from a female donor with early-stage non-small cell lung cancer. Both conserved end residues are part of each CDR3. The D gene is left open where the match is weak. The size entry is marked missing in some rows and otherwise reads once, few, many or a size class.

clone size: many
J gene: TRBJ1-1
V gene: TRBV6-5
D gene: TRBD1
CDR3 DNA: TGTGCCAGCAGTTACCTCACAGGGGGCGGTGAAGCTTTCTTT
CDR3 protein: CASSYLTGGGEAFF

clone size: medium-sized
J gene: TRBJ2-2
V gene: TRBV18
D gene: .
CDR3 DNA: TGTGCCAGCTCACCACCGGGACTGGGAAGGACCGGGGAGCTGTTTTTT
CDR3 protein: CASSPPGLGRTGELFF

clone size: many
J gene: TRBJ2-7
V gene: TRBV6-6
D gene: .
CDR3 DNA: TGTGCCAGCGCTTGGGATCCAAAGACCGAGCAGTACTTC
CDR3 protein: CASAWDPKTEQYF

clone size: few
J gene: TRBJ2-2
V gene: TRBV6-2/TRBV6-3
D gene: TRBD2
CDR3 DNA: TGTGCCAGCAGCGTAGTAGCGGGAGGCACCGGGGAGCTGTTTTTT
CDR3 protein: CASSVVAGGTGELFF

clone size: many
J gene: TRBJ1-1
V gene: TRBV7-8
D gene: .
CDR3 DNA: TGTGCCAGCAGCTTAGTGCAGGGAAACACTGAAGCTTTCTTT
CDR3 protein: CASSLVQGNTEAFF

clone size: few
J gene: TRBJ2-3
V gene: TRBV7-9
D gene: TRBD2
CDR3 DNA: TGTGCCAGCGAGTTAGCGGGAGTTGGAGATACGCAGTATTTT
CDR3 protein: CASELAGVGDTQYF

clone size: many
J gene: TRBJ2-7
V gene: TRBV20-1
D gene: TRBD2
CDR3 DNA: TGCAGTGCTAGAGATGTCATGCGGGAGGGCAGCTCCTACGAGCAGTACTTC
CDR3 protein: CSARDVMREGSSYEQYF

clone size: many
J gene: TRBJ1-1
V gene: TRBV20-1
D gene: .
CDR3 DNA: TGCAGTGCCATCGGACAGCACATGAACACTGAAGCTTTCTTT
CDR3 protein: CSAIGQHMNTEAFF

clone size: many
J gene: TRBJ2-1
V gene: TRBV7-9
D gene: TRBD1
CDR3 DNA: TGTGCCAGCAGCACGTGGACAGGGGGCAATGAGCAGTTCTTC
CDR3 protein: CASSTWTGGNEQFF

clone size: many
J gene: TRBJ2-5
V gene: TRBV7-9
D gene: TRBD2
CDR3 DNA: TGTGCCAGCAGCCTCCTGGGACTAGCGGGAGGGCAAGAGACCCAGTACTTC
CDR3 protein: CASSLLGLAGGQETQYF

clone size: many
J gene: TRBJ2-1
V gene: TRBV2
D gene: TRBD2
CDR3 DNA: TGTGCCAGCGGTTTAGCGGGAGGGGCCTACAATGAGCAGTTCTTC
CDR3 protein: CASGLAGGAYNEQFF

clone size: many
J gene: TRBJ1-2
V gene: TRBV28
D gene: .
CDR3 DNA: TGTGCCAGCAGCAACTACCAGGAGTATGGCTACACCTTC
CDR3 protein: CASSNYQEYGYTF

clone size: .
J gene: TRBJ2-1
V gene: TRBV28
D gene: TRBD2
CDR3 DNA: TGTGCCAGCAGGGGGGGACTAGCGGGAGGAGGGTCCTACAATGAGCAGTTCTTC
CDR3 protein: CASRGGLAGGGSYNEQFF

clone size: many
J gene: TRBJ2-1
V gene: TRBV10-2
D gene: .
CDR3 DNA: TGCGCCAGCAAGGGGAGGTTAAGCTCCTACAATGAGCAGTTCTTC
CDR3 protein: CASKGRLSSYNEQFF

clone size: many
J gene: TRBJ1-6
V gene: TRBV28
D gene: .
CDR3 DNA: TGTGCCAGCAGTCCCCGTGGTGGGGGAAGTCGTTCACCCCTCCACTTT
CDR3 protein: CASSPRGGGSRSPLHF

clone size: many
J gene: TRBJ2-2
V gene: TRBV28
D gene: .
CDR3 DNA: TGTGCCAGCAGTTCGGATGTTGGGGGTAGCACCGGGGAGCTGTTTTTT
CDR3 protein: CASSSDVGGSTGELFF

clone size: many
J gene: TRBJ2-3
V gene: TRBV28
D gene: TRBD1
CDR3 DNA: TGTGCCAGCAGCCCACAGGGGACCCATACGCAGTATTTT
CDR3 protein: CASSPQGTHTQYF

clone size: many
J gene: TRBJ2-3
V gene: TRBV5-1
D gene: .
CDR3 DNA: TGCGCCAGCAGCACCCGGACAGCAGCTAGCACAGATACGCAGTATTTT
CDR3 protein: CASSTRTAASTDTQYF

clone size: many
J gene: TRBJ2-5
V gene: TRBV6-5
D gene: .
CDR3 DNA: TGTGCCAGTACCGGGACTTCCCCTCCTCAAGAGACCCAGTACTTC
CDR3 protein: CASTGTSPPQETQYF

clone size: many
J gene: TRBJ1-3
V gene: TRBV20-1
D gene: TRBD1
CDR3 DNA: TGCAGTGCTAGAGAGGGGACAGGGGGCTACACCATATATTTT
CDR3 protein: CSAREGTGGYTIYF

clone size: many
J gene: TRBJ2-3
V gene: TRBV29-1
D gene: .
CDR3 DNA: TGCAGCGTTGAAGGAGGGCTACCCATCACAGATACGCAGTATTTT
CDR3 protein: CSVEGGLPITDTQYF

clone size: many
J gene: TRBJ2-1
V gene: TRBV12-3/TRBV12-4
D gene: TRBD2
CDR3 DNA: TGTGCCAGCAGCCCTAGCGGGGGGACCTACAATGAGCAGTTCTTC
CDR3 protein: CASSPSGGTYNEQFF

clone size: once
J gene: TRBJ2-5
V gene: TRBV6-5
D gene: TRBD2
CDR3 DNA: TGTGCCAGCAGTTACGCTCCAGCGGGGGAAGAGACCCAGTACTTC
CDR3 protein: CASSYAPAGEETQYF

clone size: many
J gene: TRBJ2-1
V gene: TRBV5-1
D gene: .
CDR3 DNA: TGCGCCAGCAGACGAGCACTCGGGGCCACCTTCAATGAGCAGTTCTTC
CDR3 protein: CASRRALGATFNEQFF

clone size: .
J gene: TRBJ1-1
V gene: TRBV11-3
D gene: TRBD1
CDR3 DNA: TGTGCCAGCAGCTTAGATCTCTCAGGGACAGGGGGAGGCTCTGAAGCTTTCTTT
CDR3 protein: CASSLDLSGTGGGSEAFF

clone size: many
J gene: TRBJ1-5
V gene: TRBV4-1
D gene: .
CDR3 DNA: TGCGCCAGCAGCCAAGAGGGGGCGAGTCACCAGCCCCAGCATTTT
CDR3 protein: CASSQEGASHQPQHF

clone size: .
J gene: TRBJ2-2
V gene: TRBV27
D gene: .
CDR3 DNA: TGTGCCAGCAGTTTTACAGGGAACACCGGGGAGCTGTTTTTT
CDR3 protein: CASSFTGNTGELFF

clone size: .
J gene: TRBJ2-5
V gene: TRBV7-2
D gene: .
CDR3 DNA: TGTGCCAGCAGCCCCCTAGGGTGGGCTGAGACCCAGTACTTC
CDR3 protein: CASSPLGWAETQYF

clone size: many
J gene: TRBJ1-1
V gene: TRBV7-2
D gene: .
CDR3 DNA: TGTGCCAGCAGCCCCAGGACAGTCACTGAAGCTTTCTTT
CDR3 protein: CASSPRTVTEAFF

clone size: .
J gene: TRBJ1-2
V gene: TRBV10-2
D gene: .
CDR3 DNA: TGCGCCAGCAGTGACAGGACCCCTAACTATGGCTACACCTTC
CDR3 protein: CASSDRTPNYGYTF

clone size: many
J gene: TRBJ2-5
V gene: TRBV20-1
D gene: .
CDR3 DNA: TGCAGTGCTAGACTCCCCGCCGGCCAAGAGACCCAGTACTTC
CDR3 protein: CSARLPAGQETQYF

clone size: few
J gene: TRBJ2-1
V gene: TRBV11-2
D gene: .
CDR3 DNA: TGTGCCAGCAGCTTCGGGCACACAAACAATGAGCAGTTCTTC
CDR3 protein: CASSFGHTNNEQFF

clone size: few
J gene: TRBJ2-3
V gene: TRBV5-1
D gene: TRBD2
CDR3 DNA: TGCGCCAGCAATTCGGCGGGGGTAAGCACAGATACGCAGTATTTT
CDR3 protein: CASNSAGVSTDTQYF

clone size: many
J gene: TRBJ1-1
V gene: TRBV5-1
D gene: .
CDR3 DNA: TGCGCCAGCAGCTTGGCAGGGCACACTGAAGCTTTCTTT
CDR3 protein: CASSLAGHTEAFF

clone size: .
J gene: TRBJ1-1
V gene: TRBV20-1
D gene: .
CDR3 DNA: TGCAGTGCCCCGTGGGGGGGGAACACTGAAGCTTTCTTT
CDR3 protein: CSAPWGGNTEAFF

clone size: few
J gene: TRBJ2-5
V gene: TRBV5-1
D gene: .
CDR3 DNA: TGCGCCAGCAGCCCCCCCCCGAGGGAGACCCAGTACTTC
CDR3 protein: CASSPPPRETQYF

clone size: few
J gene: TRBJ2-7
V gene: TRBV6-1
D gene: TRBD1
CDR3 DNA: TGTGCCAGCAGTGCTCGACAGGGACCCTACGAGCAGTACTTC
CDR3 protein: CASSARQGPYEQYF

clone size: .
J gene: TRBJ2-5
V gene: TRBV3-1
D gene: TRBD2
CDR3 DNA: TGTGCCAGCAGCCCACTCGGAGCGGGAAGCCAAGAGACCCAGTACTTC
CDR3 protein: CASSPLGAGSQETQYF

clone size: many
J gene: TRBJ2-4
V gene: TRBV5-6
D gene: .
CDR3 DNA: TGTGCCAGCAGCTTCAGGGTCGGGGCCAAAAACATTCAGTACTTC
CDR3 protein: CASSFRVGAKNIQYF

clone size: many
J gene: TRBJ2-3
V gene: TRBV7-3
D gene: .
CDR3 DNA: TGTGCCAGCAGCTTGGCTACCGGGCCAGATACGCAGTATTTT
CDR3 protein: CASSLATGPDTQYF

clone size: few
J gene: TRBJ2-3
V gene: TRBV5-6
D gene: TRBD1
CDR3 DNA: TGTGCCAGCAGCTTGGACGACAGGGGGCAAACAGATACGCAGTATTTT
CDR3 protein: CASSLDDRGQTDTQYF

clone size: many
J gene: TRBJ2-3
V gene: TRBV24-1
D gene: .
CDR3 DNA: TGTGCCACCAGTGATCTGCAGGGAATAGATACGCAGTATTTT
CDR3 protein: CATSDLQGIDTQYF

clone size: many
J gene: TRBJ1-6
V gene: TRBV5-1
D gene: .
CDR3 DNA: TGCGCCAGCAGCTTGGACCTCTCCAGCTCCTATAATTCACCCCTCCACTTT
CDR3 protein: CASSLDLSSSYNSPLHF

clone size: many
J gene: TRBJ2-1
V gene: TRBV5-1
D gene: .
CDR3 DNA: TGCGCCAGCAGTCTTGGAGTAGGCAGCTCCTACAATGAGCAGTTCTTC
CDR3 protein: CASSLGVGSSYNEQFF

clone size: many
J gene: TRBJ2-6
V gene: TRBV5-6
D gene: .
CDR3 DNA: TGTGCCAGCAGCTTGGCCGGGACTGATAACGTCCTGACTTTC
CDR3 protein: CASSLAGTDNVLTF

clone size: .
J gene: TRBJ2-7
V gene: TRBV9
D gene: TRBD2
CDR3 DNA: TGTGCCAGCAGCGTATCACCAGGGGCTAGCGGGAGGACCTACGAGCAGTACTTC
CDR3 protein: CASSVSPGASGRTYEQYF

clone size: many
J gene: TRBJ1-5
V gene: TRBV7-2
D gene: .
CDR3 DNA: TGTGCCAGCAGCTTAATCCCAAGGTCTTATCAGCCCCAGCATTTT
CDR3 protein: CASSLIPRSYQPQHF

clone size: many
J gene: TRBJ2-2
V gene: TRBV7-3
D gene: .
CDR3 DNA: TGTAGCAGCTCCACCGTGGAGGGGGGGCTTACCGGGGAGCTGTTTTTT
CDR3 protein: CSSSTVEGGLTGELFF

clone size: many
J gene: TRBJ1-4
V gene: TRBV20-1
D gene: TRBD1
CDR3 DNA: TGCAGTGCTATTTCAACAGGGGGCGCGAGGGGATACGCTGAAAAACTGTTTTTT
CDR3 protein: CSAISTGGARGYAEKLFF

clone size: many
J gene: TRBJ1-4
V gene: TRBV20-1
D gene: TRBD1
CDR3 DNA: TGCAGTGCTCGGGACAGGGGGCTGAATGTTGAAAAACTGTTTTTT
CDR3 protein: CSARDRGLNVEKLFF

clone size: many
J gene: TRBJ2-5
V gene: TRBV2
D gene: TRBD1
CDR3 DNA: TGTGCCAGCAGGAGGACAGGGCAAGAGACCCAGTACTTC
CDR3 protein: CASRRTGQETQYF

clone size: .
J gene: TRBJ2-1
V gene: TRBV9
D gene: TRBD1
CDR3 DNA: TGTGCCAGCAGCCCGCCCCCTCTTGGACAGGGGATGTTCTTC
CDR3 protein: CASSPPPLGQGMFF

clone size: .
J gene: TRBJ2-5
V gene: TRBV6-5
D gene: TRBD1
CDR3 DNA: TGTGCCAGCAGTTCATGGACAGGAGAGACCCAGTACTTC
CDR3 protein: CASSSWTGETQYF

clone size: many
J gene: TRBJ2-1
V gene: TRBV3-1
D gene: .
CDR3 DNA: TGTGCCAGCAGCCCACTCGGGTATGAGCAGTTCTTC
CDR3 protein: CASSPLGYEQFF

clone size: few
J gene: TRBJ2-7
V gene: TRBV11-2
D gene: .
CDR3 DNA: TGTGCCAGCAGCTTAGTTGGATTCTTAAGCTCCTACGAGCAGTACTTC
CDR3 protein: CASSLVGFLSSYEQYF

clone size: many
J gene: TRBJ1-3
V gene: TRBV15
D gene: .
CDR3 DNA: TGTGCCACCAGCAGAGATTTAACTCCTGGAAACACCATATATTTT
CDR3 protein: CATSRDLTPGNTIYF

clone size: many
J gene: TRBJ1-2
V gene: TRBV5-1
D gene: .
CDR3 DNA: TGCGCCAGCAGCTTGATGACCGAACGTCCCAATGGCTACACCTTC
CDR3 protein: CASSLMTERPNGYTF

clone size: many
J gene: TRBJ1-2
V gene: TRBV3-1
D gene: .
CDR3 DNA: TGTGCCAGCAGCCCGATGACCACTAACTATGGCTACACCTTC
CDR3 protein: CASSPMTTNYGYTF

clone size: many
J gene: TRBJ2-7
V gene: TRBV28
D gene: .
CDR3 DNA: TGTGCCAGCAGTTCGGTTCCGGGACCGCCAAGGGAGCAGTACTTC
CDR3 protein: CASSSVPGPPREQYF